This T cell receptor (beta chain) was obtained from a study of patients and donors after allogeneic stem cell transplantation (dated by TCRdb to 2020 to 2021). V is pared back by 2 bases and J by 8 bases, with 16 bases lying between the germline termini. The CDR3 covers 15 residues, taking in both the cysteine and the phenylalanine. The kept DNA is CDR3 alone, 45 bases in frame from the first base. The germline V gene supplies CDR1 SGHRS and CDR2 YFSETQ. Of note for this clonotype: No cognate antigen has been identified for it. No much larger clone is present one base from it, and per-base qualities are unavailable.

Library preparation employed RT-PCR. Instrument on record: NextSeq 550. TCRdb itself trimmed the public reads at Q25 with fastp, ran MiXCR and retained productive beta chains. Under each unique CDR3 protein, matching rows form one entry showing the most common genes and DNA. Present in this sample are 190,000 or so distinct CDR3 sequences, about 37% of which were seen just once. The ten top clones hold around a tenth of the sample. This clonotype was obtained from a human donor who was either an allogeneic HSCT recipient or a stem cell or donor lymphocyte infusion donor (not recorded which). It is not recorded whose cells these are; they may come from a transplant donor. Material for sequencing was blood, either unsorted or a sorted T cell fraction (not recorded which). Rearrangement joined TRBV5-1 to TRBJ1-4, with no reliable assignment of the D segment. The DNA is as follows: TGCGCCAGCAGCTTAAGGCAGCCCTTTGGAGAAAAACTGTTTTTT. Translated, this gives CASSLRQPFGEKLFF. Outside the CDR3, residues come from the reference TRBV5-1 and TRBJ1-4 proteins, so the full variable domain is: KAGVTQTPRYLIKTRGQQVTLSCSPISGHRSVSWYQQTPGQGLQFLFEYFSETQRNKGNFPGRFSGRQFSNSRSEMNVSTLELGDSALYLCASSLRQPFGEKLFFGSGTQLSVL.